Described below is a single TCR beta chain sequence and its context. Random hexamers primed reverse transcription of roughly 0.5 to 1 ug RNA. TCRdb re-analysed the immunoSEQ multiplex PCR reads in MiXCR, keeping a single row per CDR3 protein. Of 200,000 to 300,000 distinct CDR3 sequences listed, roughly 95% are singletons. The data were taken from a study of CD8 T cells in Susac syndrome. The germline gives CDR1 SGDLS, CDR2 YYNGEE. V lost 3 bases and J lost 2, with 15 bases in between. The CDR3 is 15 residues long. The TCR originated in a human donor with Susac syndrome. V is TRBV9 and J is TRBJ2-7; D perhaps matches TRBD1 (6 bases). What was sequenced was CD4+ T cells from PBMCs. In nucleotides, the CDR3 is TGTGCCAGCAGCGGCGCCGGACAGTCGGCCTACGAGCAGTACTTC. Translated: CASSGAGQSAYEQYF.